This T cell receptor beta chain was found in a study of blood T cells in healthy people across ages. After removal of 2 bases from V and 1 base from J, the junction contained 3 bases not matched to a gene. CDR3 length: 15 residues. Germline V CDR1 and CDR2: SEHNR, FQNEAQ (reference sequence). The second PCR ran 7 to 11 cycles with a sample-barcoded 5' primer and J-beta primers. A single record per CDR3 protein comes from TCRdb applying MiXCR to the 5' RACE reads. Counted here are some 1.1 million distinct CDR3 sequences, around two fifths occurring once; the ten biggest clones make up around 13%. This clonotype was detected a few times.

The rearrangement uses TRBV7-9 and TRBJ2-5, with TRBD2 identical over 8 bases. Sequenced sample: blood. The sequence derives from a man between 18 and 29 years old in good health. As DNA, the CDR3 is TGTGCCAGCAGCTTAAAGCGGGGGCGCCAAGAGACCCAGTACTTC. Protein product: CASSLKRGRQETQYF.